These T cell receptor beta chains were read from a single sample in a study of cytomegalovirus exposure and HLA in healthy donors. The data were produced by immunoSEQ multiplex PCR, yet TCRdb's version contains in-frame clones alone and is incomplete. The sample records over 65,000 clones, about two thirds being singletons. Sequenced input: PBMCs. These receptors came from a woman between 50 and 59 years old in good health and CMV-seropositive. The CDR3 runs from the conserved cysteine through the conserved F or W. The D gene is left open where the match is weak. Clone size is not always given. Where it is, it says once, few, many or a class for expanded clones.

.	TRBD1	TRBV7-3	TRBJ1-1	TGTGCCAGCAGCTCCGGACAGGGGAACACTGAAGCTTTCTTT	CASSSGQGNTEAFF
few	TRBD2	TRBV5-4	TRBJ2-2	TGTGCCAGCAGCTTATCGGCGGGGGGGCCGACGAACACCGGGGAGCTGTTTTTT	CASSLSAGGPTNTGELFF
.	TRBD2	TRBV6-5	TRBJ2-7	TGTGCCAGCAGTTCCTACTCGAGCGGGGGGATCTACGAGCAGTACTTC	CASSSYSSGGIYEQYF
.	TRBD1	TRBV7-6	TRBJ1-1	TGTGCCAGCAGCTTAGTGGGCAGGGGGCGCCTTTCCCCGAACACTGAAGCTTTCTTT	CASSLVGRGRLSPNTEAFF
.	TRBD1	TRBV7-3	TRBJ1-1	TGTGCCAGCAGCGCATCCGGGACAGGGGCAGAGGCTTTCTTT	CASSASGTGAEAFF
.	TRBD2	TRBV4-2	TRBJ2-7	TGTGCCAGCAGCCAAGATAGGGGCGGGGGGGCCTACTACGAGCAGTACTTC	CASSQDRGGGAYYEQYF
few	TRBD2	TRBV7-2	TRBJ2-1	TGTGCCAGCAGCTTGTCTAGCGGGGACAATGAGCAGTTCTTC	CASSLSSGDNEQFF
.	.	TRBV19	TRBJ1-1	TGTGCCAGTACCCCGAGACCCCGCGGCGGGAAGCGGGCTGAAGCTTTCTTT	CASTPRPRGGKRAEAFF
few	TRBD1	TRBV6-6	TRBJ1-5	TGTGCCAGCAGTCCGCGACAGGGCAGGCAGCCCCAGCATTTT	CASSPRQGRQPQHF
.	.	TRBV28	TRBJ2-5	TGTGCCAGCAGTTTCTCAGCGGGTACACACCAAGAGACCCAGTACTTC	CASSFSAGTHQETQYF
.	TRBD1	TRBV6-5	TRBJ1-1	TGTGCCAGCTCACGACCGGACAGGGGCACTGAAGCTTTCTTT	CASSRPDRGTEAFF
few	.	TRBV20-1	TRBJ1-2	TGCAGTGCTATTCGGGGAAAAGGCTACACCTTC	CSAIRGKGYTF
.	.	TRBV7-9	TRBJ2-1	TGTGCCAGCAGCTTAGCGGAGTTTCGGTTCTTC	CASSLAEFRFF
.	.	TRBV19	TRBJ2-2	TGTGCCAGTAGTATAGGGAGGAGGGGCACGAACACCGGGGAGCTGTTTTTT	CASSIGRRGTNTGELFF
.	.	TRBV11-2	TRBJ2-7	TGTGCCAGCAGCTCTGCGGGGGCCGCCTACGAGCAGTACTTC	CASSSAGAAYEQYF
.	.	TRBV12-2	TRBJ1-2	TGTGCAAGTCGCTTGTTATCTGTCAGTGGCTACACCTTC	CASRLLSVSGYTF
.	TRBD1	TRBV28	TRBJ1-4	TGTGCCAGCAGTCGTACAGGGGGCGATTCTGAAAAACTGTTTTTT	CASSRTGGDSEKLFF
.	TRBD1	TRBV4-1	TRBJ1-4	TGCGCCAGCATCCGGGACAGGGGGACGAACGGTGAAAAACTGTTTTTT	CASIRDRGTNGEKLFF
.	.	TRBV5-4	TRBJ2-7	TGTGCCAGCAGCTTTTCCAGGGCGTCCGAGCAGTACTTC	CASSFSRASEQYF
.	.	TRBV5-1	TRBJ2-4	TGCGCCAGCAGCTTGGCCGTGGGGCTTCAAAACATTCAGTACTTC	CASSLAVGLQNIQYF
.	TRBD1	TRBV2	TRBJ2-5	TGTGCCAGCAAAGATACAGGGGGAGAGACCCAGTACTTC	CASKDTGGETQYF
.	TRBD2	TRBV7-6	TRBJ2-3	TGTGCCAGCAGCTCCTGGACTAGCGGGTTCACGGATACGCAGTATTTT	CASSSWTSGFTDTQYF
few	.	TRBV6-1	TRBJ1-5	TGTGCCAGTGCTGCAGGGGTGATCAATCAGCCCCAGCATTTT	CASAAGVINQPQHF
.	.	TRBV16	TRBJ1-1	TGTGCCAGCAGCCAATCTCGCCCGGGCAGGGGAACTGAAGCTTTCTTT	CASSQSRPGRGTEAFF
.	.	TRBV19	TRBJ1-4	TGTGCCAGTAGTATAGCGGGGACACAATTGCTAAATGAAAAACTGTTTTTT	CASSIAGTQLLNEKLFF
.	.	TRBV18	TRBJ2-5	TGTGCCAGCCGAGGAGGGGAGACCCAGTACTTC	CASRGGETQYF
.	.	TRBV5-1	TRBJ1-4	TGCGCCAGCAGCTTGGGGACAGTCTTTAATGAAAAACTGTTTTTT	CASSLGTVFNEKLFF
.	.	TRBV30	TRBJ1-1	TGTGCCTGGAGCCAACCCGGGACAAGGAACACTGAAGCTTTCTTT	CAWSQPGTRNTEAFF
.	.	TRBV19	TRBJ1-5	TGTGCCAGTAGCTTCATGACAGTGGGCAATCAGCCCCAGCATTTT	CASSFMTVGNQPQHF
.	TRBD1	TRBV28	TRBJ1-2	TGTGCCAGCAGCTACTCCTTTTTCCAGGGGGCAGGGGGCTACACCTTC	CASSYSFFQGAGGYTF
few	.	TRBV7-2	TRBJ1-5	TGTGCCAGCAGCCGCCCCGGGACTAATCAGCCCCAGCATTTT	CASSRPGTNQPQHF
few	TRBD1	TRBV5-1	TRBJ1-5	TGCGCCAGCCTCGACTTTCAGGGGGCGGAGGGCAATCAGCCCCAGCATTTT	CASLDFQGAEGNQPQHF
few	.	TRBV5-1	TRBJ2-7	TGCGCCAGCAGCACCGACTTCGAGCAGTACTTC	CASSTDFEQYF
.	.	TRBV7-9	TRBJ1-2	TGTGCCAGCAGCACTGAATATCCAGGGGTCTATGGCTACACCTTC	CASSTEYPGVYGYTF
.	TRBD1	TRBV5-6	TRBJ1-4	TGTGCCAGCAGCTTGGGGCTCCAGGGGGGCAATGAAAAACTGTTTTTT	CASSLGLQGGNEKLFF
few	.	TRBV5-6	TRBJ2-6	TGTGCCAGCAGCTTGGAAGGGACATCGCTTGATGGGGCCAACGTCCTGACTTTC	CASSLEGTSLDGANVLTF
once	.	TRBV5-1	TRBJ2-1	TGCGCCAGCAGCTTGGAGGTTGGGCAAAATGAGCAGTTCTTC	CASSLEVGQNEQFF
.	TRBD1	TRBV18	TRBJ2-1	TGTGCCAGCTCAGCCGGACAGGGGTGGGGGCCCGAGCAGTTCTTC	CASSAGQGWGPEQFF
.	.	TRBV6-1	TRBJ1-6	TGTGCCAGCAGACTCCAGGGAGGGAGTTCACCCCTCCACTTT	CASRLQGGSSPLHF
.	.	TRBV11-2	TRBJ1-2	TGTGCCAGCAGCTTAGGGGCAGGGGAGGGCTACACCTTC	CASSLGAGEGYTF
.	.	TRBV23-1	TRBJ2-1	TGCGCCAGCAGTCATTGTGGGGGCGCCAAATCCTACAATGAGCAGTTCTTC	CASSHCGGAKSYNEQFF
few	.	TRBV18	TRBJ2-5	TGTGCCAGCTCACAAACCCCCCCCCGGGGGGCATCAGAGACCCAGTACTTC	CASSQTPPRGASETQYF
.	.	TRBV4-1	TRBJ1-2	TGCGCCAGCAGCCAAGTTCCCCACAGGGATGATGGCTACACCTTC	CASSQVPHRDDGYTF
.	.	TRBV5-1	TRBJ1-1	TGCGCCAGCAGGGTTGAGGGAGTGAACACTGAAGCTTTCTTT	CASRVEGVNTEAFF
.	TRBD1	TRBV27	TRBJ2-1	TGTGCCAGCAGTTTATGGAGAGGGACAGGGGAATTTTACGAGCAGTTCTTC	CASSLWRGTGEFYEQFF
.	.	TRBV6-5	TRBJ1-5	TGTGCCAGCAGACGGTTCTTGATTGACAATCAGCCCCAGCATTTT	CASRRFLIDNQPQHF
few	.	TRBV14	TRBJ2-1	TGTGCCAGCAGCCCCCCACAGGCCCTGTACAATGAGCAGTTCTTC	CASSPPQALYNEQFF
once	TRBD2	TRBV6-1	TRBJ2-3	TGTGCCAGCAGTGAACTAGCGGGGCCCCCAGATACGCAGTATTTT	CASSELAGPPDTQYF
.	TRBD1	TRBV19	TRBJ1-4	TGTGCCAGTAGTAGGTTTAGAGGACAGGGGAATGAAAAACTGTTTTTT	CASSRFRGQGNEKLFF
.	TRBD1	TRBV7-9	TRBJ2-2	TGTGCCAGCAGCTCCCAACCTGGATGCGACAGGGGGAACACCGGGGAGCTGTTTTTT	CASSSQPGCDRGNTGELFF
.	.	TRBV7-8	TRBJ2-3	TGTGCCAGCAGCCCGCACGGGGATCCTCGCACAGATACGCAGTATTTT	CASSPHGDPRTDTQYF
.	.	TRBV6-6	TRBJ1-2	TGTGCCAGCAGTTACTCGAAGGGGGTGGGCTATGGCTACACCTTC	CASSYSKGVGYGYTF